This passage covers 7 T cell receptor beta chains from one sample sequenced in a study of shared clonotypes between healthy human individuals. Profiled with immunoSEQ multiplex PCR; TCRdb holds only in-frame clones, not every one. The sample gives hundreds of thousands of clones, 73% of which show up once; roughly a tenth is in the top ten. The source material was memory CD4+ T cells sorted from blood. Subset specified: CD45RA-negative fraction. The receptors come from a man younger than 45 in good health.

The chain is built from TRBV7-8 and TRBJ2-1; 9 bases align to TRBD2. Germline-derived CDR1 and CDR2 are SGHVS and FQNEAQ. The CDR3 is made up of 18 amino acids. Losses at the gene ends were 1 base for V and 8 bases for J; bases not matched to a gene: 15. The chain's CDR3 is CASSLVVSGSSYGDEQFF. CDR3 coding DNA: TGTGCCAGCAGCTTAGTGGTTAGCGGGAGTAGTTATGGGGATGAGCAGTTCTTC. Filled out from reference TRBV7-8 and TRBJ2-1, the complete variable domain reads GAGVSQSPRYKVAKRGQDVALRCDPISGHVSLFWYQQALGQGPEFLTYFQNEAQLDKSGLPSDRFFAERPEGSVSTLKIQRTQQEDSAVYLCASSLVVSGSSYGDEQFFGPGTRLTVL.

The CDR3 bases are TGTGCCAGTAGTTCCGGGGACAACACTGAAGCTTTCTTT. This gives the protein CASSSGDNTEAFF. This chain joins TRBV19 and TRBJ1-1, with D possibly TRBD1 on 5 matching bases. This CDR3 is 13 amino acids long. Germline V lookup: CDR1 LNHDA, CDR2 SQIVND (reference sequence). V was trimmed by 5 bases and J by 2 bases, leaving 9 bases between them.

The gene calls are TRBV15 and TRBJ2-4, with a weak D call TRBD2 (6 bases). CDR1 LNHNV and CDR2 YYDKDF come from the germline V gene (reference sequence). Trimming removed 2 bases from V and 14 bases from J, with 19 bases in between. The CDR3 loop spans 14 amino acids. The CDR3 nucleotides read TGTGCCACCAGCAGAACGGGACCGCGGGGTGTTAAGTACTTC. Protein: CATSRTGPRGVKYF. The variable domain in full, with the rest retrieved from reference TRBV15 and TRBJ2-4, is DAMVIQNPRYQVTQFGKPVTLSCSQTLNHNVMYWYQQKSSQAPKLLFHYYDKDFNNEADTPDNFQSRRPNTSFCFLDIRSPGLGDTAMYLCATSRTGPRGVKYFGAGTRLSVL.

This clone was counted once. CDR3 loop: CASSPMAGPYGYTF. The CDR3, as DNA: TGTGCCAGCAGCCCCATGGCAGGTCCCTATGGCTACACCTTC. V is TRBV7-3 and J is TRBJ1-2; D is undetermined. The V and J ends lost 5 bases and 4 bases respectively, with 14 bases between them. The germline V gene has CDR1 SGHTA and CDR2 FQGTGA. The CDR3 contains 14 residues.

This chain links TRBV7-6 with TRBJ2-5, with D perhaps TRBD2 (5 bases). Trimming shortened V by 5 bases and J by 4 bases, and 20 bases separated the two germline ends. The germline V gene has CDR1 SGHVS and CDR2 FNYEAQ. The CDR3 is made up of 16 amino acids. The CDR3: CASSPLVELARETQYF. The CDR3 nucleotides read TGTGCCAGCAGCCCTCTCGTGGAGCTAGCTCGAGAGACCCAGTACTTC.

This clone was seen only once. The CDR3 DNA follows: TGTGCCAGCAGCCCCGAAGGACAGATTTTAGAGCAGTACTTC. Translated: CASSPEGQILEQYF. The chain has TRBV21-1 and TRBJ2-7; the table's D call of TRBD1 was not tested on the DNA. TRBV21-1 is designated a pseudogene. The CDR3 has 14 residues.

V is TRBV6-4 and J is TRBJ2-1, with D tentatively TRBD2 (6 bases). V lost 4 bases and J 4 bases, leaving 11 bases between the germline ends. The CDR3 length is 14 residues. Germline-derived CDR1 and CDR2 are MRHNA and SNTAGT. The CDR3 reads CASSAGTAYNEQFF. The CDR3 DNA sequence: TGTGCCAGCAGTGCGGGGACTGCGTACAATGAGCAGTTCTTC.